This T cell receptor beta chain is from a study of OX40 agonist ivuxolimab in advanced cancers. At the level of the study: Patient treatment consisted of intravenous ivuxolimab administration every 2 weeks at 0.01 to 10 mg/kg.

The CDR3 covers 16 residues. Trimming cost V 9 bases and J 0 bases; bases outside gene matches: 7. Germline lookup yields CDR1 LNHDA and CDR2 SQIVND (reference sequence). This clone has a handful of counts. Its antigen is undetermined. Study-wide results and caveats: Near-lowest levels of clonal expansion characterized partial responders at 0.1-3.0 mg/kg.

Sequencing was performed with immunoSEQ multiplex PCR; in TCRdb, only in-frame clones are kept and a portion is missing. The table shows tens of thousands of clones, with roughly 88% occurring only once. The V gene is TRBV19, the J gene TRBJ1-3; 11 positions agree with TRBD1. The specimen was CD4+ or CD8+ T cells sorted from blood, collected in a trial of the OX40 agonist ivuxolimab. This TCR derives from an adult with an advanced solid tumor such as melanoma, head and neck, liver or kidney cancer. The CDR3 loop reads CASKSGTGGSGNTIYF. CDR3 coding DNA: TGTGCCAGCAAGTCCGGGACAGGGGGCTCTGGAAACACCATATATTTT.